This TCR beta chain was captured by sequencing in a study of CD8 T cells in Susac syndrome. Reverse transcription of roughly 0.5 to 1 ug RNA was carried out with random hexamers. MiXCR, applied by TCRdb to the immunoSEQ multiplex PCR reads, yields one record per CDR3 protein. The data show around 220,000 distinct CDR3 sequences, roughly nine tenths seen once. CDR1 is MNHEY and CDR2 is SMNVEV in the germline V gene (reference sequence). This CDR3 is 13 amino acids long. V dropped 10 bases and J dropped 0 bases, with 12 bases sitting between them. In blood CD8+ and CD4+ T cells, TCR beta underwent sequencing. Bulk CD8+ and CD4+ cells came from magnetic negative isolation; CD8+ TEMRA by FACS.

The source of this sequence is a human donor with multiple sclerosis. This chain links TRBV27 with TRBJ1-2; D is perhaps TRBD1 (6 bases). The specimen was CD8+ T cells from PBMCs. The CDR3 spells CATRTDSNYGYTF. The CDR3 nucleotides are TGTGCCACCCGGACAGACTCTAACTATGGCTACACCTTC.